Below, 25 T cell receptor beta chains from the same sample are listed, as sequenced in a study of CD8 T cells in ankylosing spondylitis. From the 5' RACE reads, TCRdb called clonotypes with MiXCR, one entry per CDR3 protein. Altogether roughly 130,000 distinct CDR3 sequences are present, more than 7% being singletons, with the ten largest covering approximately 7%. The sample consisted of synovial fluid, either unsorted or a sorted T cell fraction (not recorded which). The receptors were sampled from a male donor with ankylosing spondylitis.

This clonotype was detected many times. The rearrangement links TRBV4-3 to TRBJ2-1; D unclear. The CDR3 is 15 amino acids. Germline V gene sequence: CDR1 LGHNA, CDR2 YSLEER. V was shortened by 0 bases and J by 9 bases, with 15 bases between the two germline ends. In nucleotides, the CDR3 is TGCGCCAGCAGCCAAGAAAACGGGTGGTACGGTGAGCAGTTCTTC. As protein: CASSQENGWYGEQFF.

This clonotype was observed at least ten times. The chain carries TRBV27 and TRBJ1-2; 9 bases align to TRBD1. The CDR3 has 12 residues. V dropped 5 bases and J dropped 7; count of bases not matched to a gene: 2. The V gene's germline CDR1 is MNHEY and CDR2 SMNVEV (reference sequence). CDR3 nucleotides: TGTGCCAGCAGTCAGGGACAGGGTGGCTACACCTTC. Residues: CASSQGQGGYTF.

The chain carries TRBV7-2 and TRBJ2-1; tentatively, D is TRBD2 (6 bases). The length of the CDR3 is 13 residues. The germline V gene encodes CDR1 SGHTA and CDR2 FQGNSA. Deletions cut 2 bases from V and 10 bases from J, with 12 bases between. CDR3 DNA: TGTGCCAGCAGCTTAACACTAGCATTCGAGCAGTTCTTC. It encodes CASSLTLAFEQFF.

This clonotype showed up just a few times. CDR3 sequence: CASSPHRGGVGSPQHF. The CDR3 DNA reads as TGTGCCAGTAGTCCACACAGAGGAGGGGTCGGGTCGCCCCAGCATTTT. This sequence joins TRBV19 and TRBJ1-5, with D possibly matching TRBD1 (5 bases). The CDR3 contains 16 residues. The V gene's germline CDR1 is LNHDA and CDR2 SQIVND (reference sequence). Trimming cost V 5 bases and J 9 bases, with 23 bases left between them.

This clonotype turned up a few times. The CDR3 reads CASSYIAQGGTEAFF. CDR3 sequence (DNA): TGTGCCAGCAGTTACATCGCGCAAGGAGGCACTGAAGCTTTCTTT. This rearrangement joins TRBV6-5 to TRBJ1-1; D is ambiguous. V gave up 2 bases and J gave up 4 bases, with 14 bases separating them. The germline V gene encodes CDR1 MNHEY and CDR2 SVGAGI. The CDR3 runs 15 residues.

This clonotype occurred a few times. CDR3: CSGRSNYGYTF. The CDR3 nucleotides read TGCAGCGGAAGGAGTAACTATGGCTACACCTTC. The chain joins TRBV29-1 to TRBJ1-2; D unclear. The CDR3 has 11 residues. Per the germline V gene, CDR1 is SQVTM and CDR2 is ANQGSEA. V was shortened by 7 bases and J by 1 base, with 7 bases between the two germline ends.

The rearrangement links TRBV6-5 to TRBJ2-1; no clear D gene. Germline assignment: CDR1 MNHEY and CDR2 SVGAGI. V lost 2 bases and J 9 bases, leaving 20 bases between the germline ends. This CDR3 is 16 amino acids long. This chain's CDR3 is CASSYLIIPNLGEQFF. In DNA form, the CDR3 reads TGTGCCAGCAGTTACCTCATAATTCCCAATCTTGGTGAGCAGTTCTTC.

This clonotype was seen a few times. One junction end disagrees with the germline gene, perhaps due to a read error. The J gene is TRBJ2-2, the V gene TRBV9; 11 positions match TRBD2. Germline loops: CDR1 SGDLS, CDR2 YYNGEE. The CDR3 is made up of 17 amino acids. CDR3 nucleotides: TGTGCCAGCAGCCCTTATAGCGGGGGGGCCGGTACCGGGGAGCTGGTTTTT. Translated: CASSPYSGGAGTGELVF.

This clonotype showed up many times. This chain uses TRBV28 with TRBJ2-4, with 11 bases identical to TRBD2. The CDR3 is 17 residues long. Germline V gene data show CDR1 as MDHEN and CDR2 as SYDVKM. V gave up 2 bases and J gave up 9 bases; unmatched junction bases: 12. The CDR3 nucleotides read TGTGCCAGCAGTTTACCACTAGCGGGAGAAGGGGATACCATTCAGTACTTC. It encodes CASSLPLAGEGDTIQYF.

This clonotype has ten or more counts. This rearrangement joins TRBV9 to TRBJ1-6, with D perhaps TRBD1 (5 bases). The CDR3 length is 15 residues. Germline CDR1 is SGDLS and CDR2 is YYNGEE. V shed 4 bases and J shed 10 bases, with 18 bases lying between them. Here the CDR3 reads CASSYGRRDRSPLHF. CDR3 bases: TGTGCCAGCAGCTACGGACGCAGGGATCGCTCACCCCTCCACTTT.

The chain joins TRBV12-3 or TRBV12-4 to TRBJ1-2, with TRBD1 matching 7 bases. The CDR3 contains 14 residues. The ends lost 6 bases at V and 5 bases at J; junction bases unmatched: 9. In DNA form, the CDR3 reads TGTGCCAGCAGGGACAGGATCTCGGGGTATGGCTACACCTTC. Residues: CASRDRISGYGYTF.

This clonotype occurred many times. This chain links TRBV5-1 with TRBJ2-1; no definite D call. Germline CDR1 reads SGHRS; CDR2 reads YFSETQ. Trimming left V 4 bases short and J 6 bases short, with 8 bases between. The CDR3 sequence is 12 residues long. The CDR3 spells CASSLQPNEQFF. For the CDR3, the DNA is TGCGCCAGCAGCCTTCAGCCCAATGAGCAGTTCTTC. Using reference TRBV5-1 and TRBJ2-1 for the parts outside the CDR3, the full variable domain is KAGVTQTPRYLIKTRGQQVTLSCSPISGHRSVSWYQQTPGQGLQFLFEYFSETQRNKGNFPGRFSGRQFSNSRSEMNVSTLELGDSALYLCASSLQPNEQFFGPGTRLTVL.

The V gene is TRBV2, the J gene TRBJ1-6; tentatively, D is TRBD1 (6 bases). The CDR3 is made up of 15 amino acids. The V end lost 6 bases, the J end lost 8 bases, and 17 bases lay between the germline ends. The germline V gene encodes CDR1 SNHLY and CDR2 FYNNEI. CDR3 nucleotides: TGTGCCAGCAGCCGGGAATCAGGGGCGGATTCACCCCTCCACTTT. As protein: CASSRESGADSPLHF.

Comments on this clonotype: Compared with germline, one end of the junction differs, possibly owing to a read error. The chain is built from TRBV4-1 and TRBJ2-7; 9 bases agree with TRBD1. In germline, CDR1 is MGHRA, CDR2 YSYEKL. The CDR3 spans 13 residues. The chain's CDR3 is CASSVTGGGEQYF. The CDR3 nucleotides are TGCGCGAGCAGCGTTACAGGGGGCGGCGAGCAGTACTTC.

This clonotype showed up just a few times. The chain employs TRBV10-3 and TRBJ2-7, with D unresolved. V was shortened by 10 bases and J by 2 bases, with 12 bases between the two germline ends. The germline CDR1 and CDR2 sequences are ENHRY and SYGVKD. The CDR3 loop spans 12 amino acids. The CDR3 DNA follows: TGTGCCACCCTGACGGCGACCTACGAGCAGTACTTC. This encodes CATLTATYEQYF.

This clonotype was detected many times. The V gene is TRBV2, the J gene TRBJ2-1; D uncertain. Trimming stripped 5 bases from V and 0 bases from J, with 8 bases between. CDR3 length equals 14 residues. Germline-derived CDR1 and CDR2 are SNHLY and FYNNEI. The CDR3 reads CASSWTSSYNEQFF. CDR3 nucleotide sequence: TGTGCCAGCAGTTGGACGAGCTCCTACAATGAGCAGTTCTTC.

This clonotype was counted at least ten times. The J gene is TRBJ1-5, the V gene TRBV5-1, with 10 bases identical to TRBD1. The CDR3 runs 15 residues. V lost 4 bases and J lost 4; bases outside the gene matches: 5. Germline CDR1 reads SGHRS; CDR2 reads YFSETQ. This CDR3 reads CASSPGTGVNQPQHF. CDR3 sequence (DNA): TGCGCCAGCAGCCCAGGGACAGGGGTTAATCAGCCCCAGCATTTT.

This clonotype occurred a few times. This rearrangement joins TRBV29-1 to TRBJ2-7, with a tentative D call TRBD1 (5 bases). This CDR3 has 12 amino acids. The V end was cut by 5 bases, the J end by 1 base, with 9 bases between. In germline, CDR1 is SQVTM, CDR2 ANQGSEA. This CDR3 reads CSVSQASYEQYF. The DNA of the CDR3 is TGCAGCGTTTCACAGGCTTCCTACGAGCAGTACTTC.

The V call is TRBV18, the J call TRBJ2-7; D call uncertain. V dropped 6 bases and J dropped 2 bases, with 8 bases sitting between them. The CDR3 extends over 12 amino acids. Per germline, CDR1 KGHSH and CDR2 LQKENI. CDR3 sequence reads: CASSFFPYEQYF. The CDR3 DNA is TGTGCCAGCTCCTTCTTCCCCTACGAGCAGTACTTC.

This clonotype came up many times. The gene calls are TRBV5-1 and TRBJ1-5; 7 bases line up with TRBD1. Unmatched junction bases numbered 7, after V lost 6 bases and J lost 4 bases. Looked up from germline, CDR1 is SGHRS and CDR2 is YFSETQ. The CDR3 extends over 14 amino acids. CDR3 amino acids: CASIKGARNQPQHF. The CDR3, as DNA: TGCGCCAGCATCAAGGGGGCGCGGAATCAGCCCCAGCATTTT.

This chain connects TRBV9 to TRBJ2-1; D gene unclear. V was shortened by 6 bases and J by 5 bases, with 15 bases between the two germline ends. The CDR3 has 14 amino acids. Germline values: CDR1 SGDLS, CDR2 YYNGEE. CDR3 DNA sequence: TGTGCCAGCACTTCGGCGGTTTCTAACAATGAGCAGTTCTTC. Translated: CASTSAVSNNEQFF.

This clonotype has a count of ten or more. This chain uses TRBV6-1 with TRBJ2-3; D unclear. Trimming shortened V by 0 bases and J by 5 bases, and 6 bases separated the two germline ends. Germline V gene data show CDR1 as MNHNS and CDR2 as SASEGT. The CDR3 runs 13 residues. The CDR3, as DNA: TGTGCCAGCAGTGAAGCTCCGAAAGATACGCAGTATTTT. It specifies CASSEAPKDTQYF.

There are many counts of this clonotype. CDR3 loop: CASSLTKAGELFF. The CDR3 DNA sequence: TGTGCCAGCAGCCTTACTAAAGCCGGGGAGCTGTTTTTT. V gene TRBV7-2 combines with J gene TRBJ2-2; D unresolved. The CDR3 is 13 residues long. Deletions cut 5 bases from V and 6 bases from J, with 10 bases between. Looked up from germline, CDR1 is SGHTA and CDR2 is FQGNSA.

In its sample, this clonotype was seen a few times. The chain recombines TRBV6-2 or TRBV6-3 with TRBJ1-1; D unclear. The V gene lost 5 bases and the J gene lost 9 bases, with 13 bases spanning the gap. CDR1 is MNHEY, CDR2 SVGEGT, per germline. CDR3 length: 12 amino acids. CDR3 region: CASSTGGQKAFF. DNA of the CDR3: TGTGCCAGCAGTACCGGAGGGCAAAAAGCTTTCTTT.

This chain uses TRBV7-6 with TRBJ2-7; TRBD2 matches 7 bases. The CDR3 covers 17 residues. V dropped 1 base and J dropped 0; count of bases not matched to a gene: 9. Per germline, CDR1 SGHVS and CDR2 FNYEAQ. CDR3: CASSLGGEGPRSYEQYF. As DNA, the CDR3 is TGTGCCAGCAGCTTAGGAGGGGAGGGCCCCCGCTCCTACGAGCAGTACTTC. Based on the CDR3 plus reference TRBV7-6 and TRBJ2-7, the full variable domain is GAGVSQSPRYKVTKRGQDVALRCDPISGHVSLYWYRQALGQGPEFLTYFNYEAQQDKSGLPNDRFSAERPEGSISTLTIQRTEQRDSAMYRCASSLGGEGPRSYEQYFGPGTRLTVT.